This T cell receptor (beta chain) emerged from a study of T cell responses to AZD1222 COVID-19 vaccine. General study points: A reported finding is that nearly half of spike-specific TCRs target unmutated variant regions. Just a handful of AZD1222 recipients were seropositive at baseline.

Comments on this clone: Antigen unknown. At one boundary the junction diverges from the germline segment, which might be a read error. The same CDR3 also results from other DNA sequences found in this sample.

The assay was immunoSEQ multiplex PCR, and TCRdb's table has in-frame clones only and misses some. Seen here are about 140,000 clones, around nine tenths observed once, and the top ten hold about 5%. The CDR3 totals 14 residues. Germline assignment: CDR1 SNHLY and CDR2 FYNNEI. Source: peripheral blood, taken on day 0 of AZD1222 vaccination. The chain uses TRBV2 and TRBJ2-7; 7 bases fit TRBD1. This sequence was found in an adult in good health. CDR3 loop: CASSESLTGNEQYF. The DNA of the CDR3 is TGTGCCAGCAGTGAGTCGTTGACAGGGAACGAGCAATACTTC.